This TCR beta chain stems from a study of T cell repertoires in cytomegalovirus infection (dated by TCRdb to between 2017 and 2020). As for the study more broadly: The peptide stimulations were aimed at well-studied HLA-B-restricted epitopes as well as recently identified HLA-C-restricted CMV epitopes, whose presentation resists viral immunomodulation. Donor HLA type was relevant to the analysis, because carriage of CMV infection together with the matching HLA type was indicated by public TCR beta signatures. Findings and caveats that apply to the study as a whole: In both this cohort and an independent cohort of approximately 350 donors, the cumulative frequency of public TCR beta family members distinguished carriers of CMV infection plus the relevant HLA type. The ex vivo response was dominated by HLA-C-restricted CMV-specific TCR beta clonotypes, and the single most frequent clonotype in two of eight donors was supplied by these HLA-C-restricted clonotypes.

The CDR3 has 12 amino acids, counting the end cysteine and phenylalanine. CDR3 DNA only is kept here, 36 bases in frame from base 1. Between the V and J ends, shortened by 4 bases and 3 bases respectively, the junction contains 7 bases. Sequencing used an Illumina HiSeq 1500. The public reads were reanalyzed by TCRdb: fastp trimming at Q25, MiXCR alignment, in-frame beta chains only. Merged by CDR3 protein, the rows form single entries marked with the most common genes and DNA. This sample holds 900,000 to 950,000 distinct CDR3 sequences; approximately 32% were observed only once. The ten largest clones capture about an eighth of the sample. This sample's treatment or condition label indicates: in vitro stimulation with specific CMV peptide epitopes to enrich CMV-specific T cells. To note about this clonotype: Its cognate antigen has yet to be identified. A much larger clone lies one base from this, so it may be a read error.

The chain links TRBV12-3 or TRBV12-4 with TRBJ2-7; the D gene remains uncertain. Sequencing used cultured CD8+ T cells from PBMCs, obtained from culture after CMV antigen stimulation. The TCR originated in a human donor in good health (CMV status not recorded). Some clones in this sample may be carry-over from other donors' samples. The CDR3 protein: CASSYGDYEQYF. In nucleotide form, the sequence is TGTGCCAGCAGTTATGGAGACTACGAGCAGTACTTC.